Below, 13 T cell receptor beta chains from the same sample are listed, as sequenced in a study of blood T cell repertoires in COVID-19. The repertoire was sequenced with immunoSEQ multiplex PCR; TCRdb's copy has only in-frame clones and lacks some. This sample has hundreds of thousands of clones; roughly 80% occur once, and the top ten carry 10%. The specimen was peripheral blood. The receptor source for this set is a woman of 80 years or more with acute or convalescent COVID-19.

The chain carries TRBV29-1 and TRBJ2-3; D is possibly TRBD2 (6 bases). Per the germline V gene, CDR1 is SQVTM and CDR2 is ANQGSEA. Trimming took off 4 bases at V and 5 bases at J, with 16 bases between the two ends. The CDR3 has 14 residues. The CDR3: CSVARGARGDTQYF. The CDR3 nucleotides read TGCAGCGTTGCCCGCGGGGCGCGGGGAGATACGCAGTATTTT.

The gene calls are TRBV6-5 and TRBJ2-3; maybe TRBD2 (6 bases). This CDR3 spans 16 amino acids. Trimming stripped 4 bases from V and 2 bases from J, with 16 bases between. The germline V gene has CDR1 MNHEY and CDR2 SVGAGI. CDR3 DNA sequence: TGTGCCAGCAGTTCCATACGCGGGGCCTCCACAGATACGCAGTATTTT. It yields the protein CASSSIRGASTDTQYF.

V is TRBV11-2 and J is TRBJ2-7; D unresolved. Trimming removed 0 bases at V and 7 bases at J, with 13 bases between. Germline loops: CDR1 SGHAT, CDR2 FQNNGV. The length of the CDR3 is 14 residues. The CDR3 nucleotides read TGTGCCAGCAGCTTAGAGGCAGGCCCCTGGGAGCAGTACTTC. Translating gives CASSLEAGPWEQYF.

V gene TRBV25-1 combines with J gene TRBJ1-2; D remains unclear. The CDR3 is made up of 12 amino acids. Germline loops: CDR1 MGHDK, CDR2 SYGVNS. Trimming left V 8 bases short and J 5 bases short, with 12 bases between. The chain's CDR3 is CASGSRGYGYTF. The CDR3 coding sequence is TGTGCCAGCGGCTCGCGGGGTTATGGCTACACCTTC.

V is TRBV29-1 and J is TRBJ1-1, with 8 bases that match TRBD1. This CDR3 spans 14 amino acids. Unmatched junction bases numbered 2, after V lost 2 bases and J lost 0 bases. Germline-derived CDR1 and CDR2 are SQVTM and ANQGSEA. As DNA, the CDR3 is TGCAGCGTTGAACCAGGGGGCATGAACACTGAAGCTTTCTTT. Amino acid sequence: CSVEPGGMNTEAFF. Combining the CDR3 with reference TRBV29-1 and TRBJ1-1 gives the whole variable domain SAVISQKPSRDICQRGTSLTIQCQVDSQVTMMFWYRQQPGQSLTLIATANQGSEATYESGFVIDKFPISRPNLTFSTLTVSNMSPEDSSIYLCSVEPGGMNTEAFFGQGTRLTVV.

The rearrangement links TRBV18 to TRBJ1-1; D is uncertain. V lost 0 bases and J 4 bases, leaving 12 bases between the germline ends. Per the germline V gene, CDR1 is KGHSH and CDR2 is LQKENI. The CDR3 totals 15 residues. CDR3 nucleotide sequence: TGTGCCAGCTCACCACCGCCTTTGGGAGGCACTGAAGCTTTCTTT. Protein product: CASSPPPLGGTEAFF. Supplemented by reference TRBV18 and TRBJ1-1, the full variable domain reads NAGVMQNPRHLVRRRGQEARLRCSPMKGHSHVYWYRQLPEEGLKFMVYLQKENIIDESGMPKERFSAEFPKEGPSILRIQQVVRGDSAAYFCASSPPPLGGTEAFFGQGTRLTVV.

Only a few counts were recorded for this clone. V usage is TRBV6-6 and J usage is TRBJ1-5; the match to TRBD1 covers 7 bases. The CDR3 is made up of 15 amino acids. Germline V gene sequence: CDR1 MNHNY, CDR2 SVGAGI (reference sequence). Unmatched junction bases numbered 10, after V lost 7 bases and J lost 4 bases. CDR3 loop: CASTKGTETNQPQHF. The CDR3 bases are TGTGCCAGCACCAAGGGGACAGAAACGAATCAGCCCCAGCATTTT.

The CDR3, as DNA: TGTGCCATCGGGAAGGGGCAAGACACTGAAGCTTTCTTT. Translation gives CAIGKGQDTEAFF. The gene calls are TRBV10-3 and TRBJ1-1; the D gene is possibly TRBD1 (5 bases). The CDR3 is 13 residues long. Trimming stripped 8 bases from V and 3 bases from J, with 13 bases between. Germline V gene lookup returns CDR1 ENHRY and CDR2 SYGVKD.

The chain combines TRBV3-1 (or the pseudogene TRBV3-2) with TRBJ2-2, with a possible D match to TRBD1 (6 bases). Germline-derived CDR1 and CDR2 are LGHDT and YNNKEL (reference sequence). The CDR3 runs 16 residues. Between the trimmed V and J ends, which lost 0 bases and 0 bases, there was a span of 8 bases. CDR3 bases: TGTGCCAGCAGCCAAGAACAGGGTCCGAACACCGGGGAGCTGTTTTTT. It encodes CASSQEQGPNTGELFF.

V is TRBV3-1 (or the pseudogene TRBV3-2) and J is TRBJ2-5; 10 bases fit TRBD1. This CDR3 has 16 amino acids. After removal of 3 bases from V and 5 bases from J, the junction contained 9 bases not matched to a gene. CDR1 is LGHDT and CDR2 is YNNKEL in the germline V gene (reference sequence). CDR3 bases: TGTGCCAGCAGCCATTCCCGACAGGGGGCGTGGGAGACCCAGTACTTC. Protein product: CASSHSRQGAWETQYF.

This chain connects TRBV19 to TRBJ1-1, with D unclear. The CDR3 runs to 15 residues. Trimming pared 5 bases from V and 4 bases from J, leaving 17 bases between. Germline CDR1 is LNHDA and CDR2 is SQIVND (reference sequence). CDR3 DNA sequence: TGTGCCAGTAGTGGTCTCGGGAGGTTTAGCACTGAAGCTTTCTTT. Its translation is CASSGLGRFSTEAFF. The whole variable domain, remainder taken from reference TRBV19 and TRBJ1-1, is DGGITQSPKYLFRKEGQNVTLSCEQNLNHDAMYWYRQDPGQGLRLIYYSQIVNDFQKGDIAEGYSVSREKKESFPLTVTSAQKNPTAFYLCASSGLGRFSTEAFFGQGTRLTVV.

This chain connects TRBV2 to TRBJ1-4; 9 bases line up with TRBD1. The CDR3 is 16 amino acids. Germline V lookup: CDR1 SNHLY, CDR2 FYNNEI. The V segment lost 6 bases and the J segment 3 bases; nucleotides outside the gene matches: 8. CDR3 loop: CASSVGTGYSNEKLFF. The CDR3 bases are TGTGCCAGCAGCGTGGGGACAGGGTACTCTAATGAAAAACTGTTTTTT.

The CDR3 here is CATSVGGQGPNQPQHF. The CDR3 region has the DNA TGTGCCACCAGTGTGGGGGGACAGGGGCCAAATCAGCCCCAGCATTTT. The V and J genes are TRBV24-1 and TRBJ1-5; 10 bases are shared with TRBD1. V shed 5 bases and J 4 bases; nucleotides not matched to a gene: 7. The CDR3 has 16 amino acids. Germline values: CDR1 KGHDR, CDR2 SFDVKD.